The clone carrying this T cell receptor beta chain was seen repeatedly, ten times or more. The data are from a study of metastatic and nonmetastatic thyroid tumors. Through MiXCR, TCRdb re-clonotyped the PCR reads. The table lists about 92,000 clones, 14% to 15% of them singletons. Every patient was untreated before thyroid surgery. CDR1 and CDR2 (germline): SQVTM, ANQGSEA. V was trimmed by 6 bases and J by 8 bases, leaving 19 bases between them. The CDR3 has 14 residues. The TCR was taken from a female donor with papillary thyroid cancer or a benign thyroid nodule (not recorded which). Some clones in this sample may be carry-over from other donors' samples. The specimen was blood. This chain joins TRBV29-1 and TRBJ1-4; a possible D gene is TRBD1 (5 bases). The DNA of the CDR3 is TGCAGCGTGTCCGACAGCGCACACGTCGAAAAACTGTTTTTT. Amino acids: CSVSDSAHVEKLFF.